This TCR beta chain was obtained from a study of T cells in Graves' hyperthyroidism and ophthalmopathy. For the diagnoses, clinical symptoms, serum thyroxine and TRAb, thyroid ultrasound and orbital computed tomography were used. In this sample, this clonotype turned up a few times. As yet, its antigen is unknown. TCR beta CDR3 regions were amplified from RNA transcripts. The TCR CDR3 was amplified in a first-round RT-PCR using the HTBI primer set. TCRdb called the multiplex PCR reads again in MiXCR, with one record for every CDR3 protein. The sample has roughly 300,000 distinct CDR3 sequences; around a quarter are singletons. Study-wide results and caveats: A model built on 13 V-J features separated ophthalmopathy from stable hyperthyroidism.

V dropped 5 bases and J dropped 5; count of bases not matched to a gene: 12. The CDR3 consists of 16 residues. In germline, CDR1 is SGHNT, CDR2 YENEEA. The source of this sequence is a man aged 35-49 years with Graves' hyperthyroidism that later progressed to Graves' ophthalmopathy. The sequencing input was blood. V usage is TRBV11-3 and J usage is TRBJ2-5; 9 nucleotides line up with TRBD2. The CDR3 spells CASSRPIAGVDETQYF. The CDR3 DNA reads TGTGCCAGCAGCCGCCCGATAGCGGGAGTGGACGAGACCCAGTACTTC.